The rows below give T cell receptor beta chains drawn from one sample of a study of blood T cells in healthy people across ages. One entry per CDR3 protein results from TCRdb running MiXCR on the 5' RACE reads. Seen here are fewer than 600,000 distinct CDR3 sequences, about a quarter observed once, and the top ten hold about 3.9%. These data also featured in a second study, about T cells of mothers and their children.

Sequences were obtained from blood. The receptor set was obtained from a boy aged 2 to 10 in good health. Each CDR3 is given with its conserved first and last residue. The D gene is left open where the match is weak. Some rows have no size entry. The others give once, few or many, or a class for an expanded clone.

TRBV7-9	-	TRBJ1-4	few	TGTGCCAGTACAGGGATTCGTGAAAAACTGTTTTTT	CASTGIREKLFF
TRBV29-1	-	TRBJ2-3	-	TGCAGCGTAACGCCGGCTAGCGTTGGGGATACGCAGTATTTT	CSVTPASVGDTQYF
TRBV12-3/TRBV12-4	-	TRBJ1-1	-	TGTGCCAGCAGTTTTTTCTTGGATCAGACTTCGGACAGTGAAGCTTTCTTT	CASSFFLDQTSDSEAFF
TRBV2	-	TRBJ1-2	few	TGTGCCACAAAATCCCATGGCTACACCTTC	CATKSHGYTF
TRBV7-9	-	TRBJ2-3	few	TGTGCCAGCAGCTTCTCGGGTTTGGCAGATACGCAGTATTTT	CASSFSGLADTQYF
TRBV5-1	TRBD1	TRBJ2-7	many	TGCGCCAGCAGCCCGGGACAGGGGAGCTCCTACGAGCAGTACTTC	CASSPGQGSSYEQYF
TRBV7-2	-	TRBJ2-2	few	TGTGCCAGCAGCTCTAGCCAGGGGAACACCGGGGAGCTGTTTTTT	CASSSSQGNTGELFF
TRBV20-1	-	TRBJ2-7	-	TGCAGTGCTGGCAGGGTAGGCCGAGACTACGAGCAGTACTTC	CSAGRVGRDYEQYF
TRBV7-8	TRBD2	TRBJ2-1	-	TGTGCCAGCAGCTTAGGTCTAGCGGGAGGCATGGGGGCGTTCTTC	CASSLGLAGGMGAFF
TRBV5-5	TRBD1	TRBJ1-3	-	TGTGCCAGCAGCGCGGGACAGTACCACTCTGGAAACACCATATATTTT	CASSAGQYHSGNTIYF
TRBV9	-	TRBJ1-6	-	TGTGCCAGCAGCGTCACAGCAAGGGGGGGGGATTCACCCCTCCACTTT	CASSVTARGGDSPLHF
TRBV4-1	-	TRBJ2-2	-	TGCGCCAGCAGCCAGCATGCAGGCGTGGACGGGGAGCTGTTTTTT	CASSQHAGVDGELFF
TRBV4-3	TRBD2	TRBJ2-1	-	TGCGCCAGCAGCCATTTATCCGGGACTAGCATTAATGAGCAGTTCTTC	CASSHLSGTSINEQFF
TRBV20-1	TRBD2	TRBJ2-1	few	TGCAGTGCTAGAGCCGGACTAGCGGGGGACAATGAGCAGTTCTTC	CSARAGLAGDNEQFF
TRBV29-1	TRBD1	TRBJ1-2	-	TGCAGCGTAATGGACAGGGCCCTTGGCTACACCTTC	CSVMDRALGYTF
TRBV6-6	TRBD2	TRBJ2-7	-	TGTGCCAGCAGTTACGCGGCGGGAGAAGCCTACGAGCAGTACTTC	CASSYAAGEAYEQYF
TRBV4-1	TRBD2	TRBJ2-1	many	TGCGCCAGCAGCCAAGTGGGGGGGTACAATGAGCAGTTCTTC	CASSQVGGYNEQFF
TRBV15	-	TRBJ2-1	-	TGTGCCACCAGCAGAGATCCTGTCGGATACTCCTACAATGAGCAGTTCTTC	CATSRDPVGYSYNEQFF
TRBV5-1	-	TRBJ2-1	once	TGCGCCAGCACCGCCAAGCGGGCGACGGGGTTCAATGAGCAGTTCTTC	CASTAKRATGFNEQFF
TRBV29-1	-	TRBJ1-1	-	TGCAGCGTTGCCCCGGGGAACACTGAAGCTTTCTTT	CSVAPGNTEAFF
TRBV7-8	-	TRBJ2-3	-	TGTGCCAGCAGCTTACGAGGGACGTTGGTGGCAGATACGCAGTATTTT	CASSLRGTLVADTQYF
TRBV20-1	-	TRBJ2-5	few	TGCAGTGCTACCGTTCGGGAGACCCAGTACTTC	CSATVRETQYF
TRBV20-1	-	TRBJ2-1	-	TGCAGTGCTAGAGGGGGGGGCCCTTACAATGAGCAGTTCTTC	CSARGGGPYNEQFF
TRBV18	-	TRBJ2-1	few	TGTGCCAGCTCCGCGGCTTTCCTATCCTACAATGAGCAGTTCTTC	CASSAAFLSYNEQFF
TRBV11-2	TRBD1	TRBJ2-7	few	TGTGCCAGCAGCTTAGGGGGGACAGGGGTCCCGTACGAGCAGTACTTC	CASSLGGTGVPYEQYF
TRBV10-1	-	TRBJ1-1	-	TGCGCCAGCAGGGACACCTTGAACACTGAAGCTTTCTTT	CASRDTLNTEAFF
TRBV19	TRBD1	TRBJ1-1	many	TGTGCTAGCAGCTTACAGGGGGCGAACACTGAAGCTTTCTTT	CASSLQGANTEAFF
TRBV10-2	TRBD1	TRBJ2-2	-	TGCGCCAGCAACCCCGACAGGGGGCTTCGGGAGCTGTTTTTT	CASNPDRGLRELFF
TRBV6-5	-	TRBJ2-1	-	TGTGCCAGCAGTTACCGCTCACACAATGAGCAGTTCTTC	CASSYRSHNEQFF
TRBV7-9	-	TRBJ2-7	-	TGTGCCAGCAGCTTAAAAGGAGTCTACGAGCAGTACTTC	CASSLKGVYEQYF
TRBV14	-	TRBJ1-2	-	TGTGCCAGCAGCCAGGCGGACGGAATGAGCCTCTATGGCTACACCTTC	CASSQADGMSLYGYTF
TRBV20-1	TRBD2	TRBJ2-1	-	TGCAGTGCTAGAGGGGGCAGAGCGGGAGGCGACTACAATGAGCAGTTCTTC	CSARGGRAGGDYNEQFF
TRBV12-3/TRBV12-4	-	TRBJ1-1	few	TGTGCCAGCAGTTGGTATTTGGACACTGAAGCTTTCTTT	CASSWYLDTEAFF
TRBV13	-	TRBJ2-1	-	TGTGCCAGCAGCATTGACTGGGTCCGGAATGAGCAGTTCTTC	CASSIDWVRNEQFF